This T cell receptor beta chain derives from a study of blood T cell repertoires in COVID-19. Study in general: Samples of COVID-19 (acute and convalescent) were obtained from the United States, Italy and Spain. PBMCs, B-cell-depleted T cells, or T cells provided the cDNA or gDNA that made up the material.

The CDR3 is made up of 13 amino acids. Germline CDR1 SGHAT, CDR2 FQNNGV. Trimming stripped 0 bases from V and 7 bases from J, with 9 bases between. The method was immunoSEQ multiplex PCR; TCRdb's version includes in-frame clones alone and lacks a portion of them. The data show about 200,000 clones, with roughly 83% seen just once and 5.5% to 7% held by the top ten. The receptor's source is a woman between 35 and 50 years old with COVID-19, enrolled during active disease. The rearrangement links TRBV11-2 to TRBJ1-2; maybe TRBD1 (5 bases). Source material: peripheral blood. For the CDR3, the DNA is TGTGCCAGCAGCTTAGACACAGGCGGTGGCTACACCTTC. Translating it yields CASSLDTGGGYTF. The full variable domain, with the rest looked up from reference TRBV11-2 and TRBJ1-2, is EAGVAQSPRYKIIEKRQSVAFWCNPISGHATLYWYQQILGQGPKLLIQFQNNGVVDDSQLPKDRFSAERLKGVDSTLKIQPAKLEDSAVYLCASSLDTGGGYTFGSGTRLTVV.